The next 3 T cell receptor beta chains were all read from a single sample in a study of shared clonotypes between healthy human individuals. Assay used: immunoSEQ multiplex PCR; TCRdb lists only in-frame clones, some missing. The sample lists approximately 240,000 clones, over 50% occurring once. Sequences were obtained from memory CD4+ T cells sorted from blood. The subset here: CD45RA-negative fraction. The receptors come from a man aged 25-40 years in good health.

With respect to this clone: With a much larger clone just one base away, this may be a read error. This specimen includes other DNA sequences encoding the same CDR3. The rearrangement uses TRBV7-9 and TRBJ2-5; no definite D call. The CDR3 loop spans 11 amino acids. The germline CDR1 and CDR2 sequences are SEHNR and FQNEAQ (reference sequence). V was clipped by 5 bases and J by 2 bases, with 3 bases between them. The CDR3 sequence: CASSPQETQYF. The CDR3 coding sequence is TGTGCCAGCAGCCCGCAAGAGACCCAGTACTTC.

This clone was picked up a small number of times. V gene TRBV10-1 combines with J gene TRBJ2-5; D gene ambiguous. Germline V lookup: CDR1 WNHNN, CDR2 SYGVQD (reference sequence). The CDR3 is 14 residues long. V was trimmed by 6 bases and J by 5 bases, leaving 16 bases between them. The CDR3 spells CASRPERAGETQYF. CDR3 DNA: TGCGCCAGCAGGCCCGAGAGAGCCGGGGAGACCCAGTACTTC.

V and J are TRBV27 and TRBJ2-2; D is ambiguous. Trimming removed 4 bases from V and 7 bases from J, with 10 bases in between. Germline CDR1 MNHEY, CDR2 SMNVEV (reference sequence). The CDR3 totals 13 residues. CDR3 in amino acids: CASSSQVIGELFF. The CDR3 nucleotides are TGTGCCAGCAGTTCTCAGGTGATCGGGGAGCTGTTTTTT.